This T cell receptor beta chain was sequenced during a study of blood T cell repertoires in COVID-19 (TCRdb year 2020). Regarding the complete study: Collaborator samples came from the United States, Italy and Spain and covered acute and convalescent phases of COVID-19. The material from the prospective study consisted of cDNA or gDNA derived from T cells, B-cell-depleted T cells, or PBMCs. The dataset comprised deeply sampled blood TCRbeta repertoires from subjects exposed to, actively infected with, or recovered from COVID-19. The repertoires were made available in a free public database intended to serve as a resource for research on the immune response to SARS-CoV-2. The samples were drawn from two sources: the first 160 participants of the ongoing ImmuneRACE study, and 1,254 subjects contributed by 6 global collaborators. The sample metadata nearly always contained a de-identified subject ID, COVID-19 status, age in years and sex. HLA class I and class II types, where available, came from metadata supplied by the sample provider rather than from assay-based typing. Summary of the overall study and its limitations: How much clinical and demographic metadata was included differed by source and by participant, and the metadata was provided uncurated.

The table lists this clone with a few counts. No cognate antigen has been identified for it. Per-nucleotide qualities are absent, and no much larger clonotype sits a single base away. Collaborating institutions collected whole blood in K2EDTA tubes following their own protocols. For TCRbeta analysis, collaborators shipped samples in one of three forms: frozen whole blood, isolated PBMCs, or DNA extracted from either of those sample types. The immunoSEQ Assay, a bias-controlled multiplex PCR, was used to amplify TCRbeta CDR3 regions from genomic DNA. The paper's data handling went like this. Within the assay, amplification of reference gene primers was used to estimate how many nucleated cells each sample contained. To quantify the absolute abundance of each unique TCRbeta CDR3 rearrangement, sequence reads were collapsed and filtered. Productive Simpson clonality was computed per sample as the square root of Simpson's diversity index over productive rearrangements. TCRdb mirrors the immuneACCESS table, restricted to in-frame sequences. Some clones are absent from its copies; in checked studies, under half trace to an unresolved V gene, and the reason for the others is unknown. D and trimming come from the DNA, and the V and J calls and clone size come from that table. This sample has about 60,000 clones in its table, and just under 80% of those were observed once. Jointly, the top ten make up about 25% of the sample.

This receptor was obtained from a human donor in a cohort sampled during active COVID-19. Sequencing input: peripheral blood.

The bases read TGTGCCAGCAGCCGCGGACAGGGGAGCAATCAGCCCCAGCATTTT. The translation is CASSRGQGSNQPQHF. The chain employs TRBV3-1 (or the pseudogene TRBV3-2) and TRBJ1-5; TRBD1 lines up with 9 middle nucleotides. V is pruned by 4 bases and J by 1 base, leaving 2 bases of the junction without a gene match. The germline V gene (reference sequence) sets CDR1 to LGHDT and CDR2 to YNNKEL. From the cysteine up to the phenylalanine, the CDR3 has a length of 15 residues. The only DNA kept is the CDR3, 45 bases in frame from the first base.